This T cell receptor beta chain was profiled in a study of blood T cells in healthy people across ages. Regarding the study as a whole: Long-lived donors exceeded aged donors in naive CD4+ cells and diversity.

As to this clonotype: Its antigen is unknown.

This CDR3 has 16 residues. Germline loops: CDR1 SEHNR, CDR2 FQNEAQ (reference sequence). The V and J ends lost 0 bases and 8 bases respectively, with 14 bases between them. At least 5.5 micrograms of total RNA were extracted per sample. PCR was performed a second time for roughly 7 to 12 cycles using a sample-barcoded 5' primer and a J-beta primer mix. Each cDNA molecule carried a tag from a template-switch adaptor that contained 12 random nucleotides. Each single sample gave us at least 3 million CDR3-containing paired-end reads. MiXCR, run by TCRdb on the 5' RACE reads, gives a single entry per CDR3 protein. The sample includes about 690,000 distinct CDR3 sequences, roughly 43% of them seen just once.

The chain joins TRBV7-9 to TRBJ1-6; maybe TRBD1 (5 bases). The sample was blood. This TCR derives from a man of 80 years or more in good health. The CDR3 DNA reads as TGTGCCAGCAGCTTAGCCCCCTGGGGGAGCGATTCACCCCTCCACTTT. Its protein product is CASSLAPWGSDSPLHF. Full variable domain (missing parts from reference TRBV7-9 and TRBJ1-6): DTGVSQNPRHKITKRGQNVTFRCDPISEHNRLYWYRQTLGQGPEFLTYFQNEAQLEKSRLLSDRFSAERPKGSFSTLEIQRTEQGDSAMYLCASSLAPWGSDSPLHFGNGTRLTVT.